The rows below give T cell receptor beta chains drawn from one sample of a study of T-cell memory formation after mild COVID-19. TCRdb called the 5' RACE reads again in MiXCR, with one record for every CDR3 protein. The data contain around 140,000 distinct CDR3 sequences, 5.5% to 7% of them seen just once; the ten biggest clones take up 2% to 2.5%. The specimen was PBMCs or a T cell subset sorted from them (not recorded which). The origin of the receptors is an adult woman who had mild COVID-19 (a few samples of this study predate the infection). Cell type and time point are not known. Both conserved end residues are part of each CDR3. The order of the fields is D gene, V gene, J gene, clone size, CDR3 protein, CDR3 DNA. The D gene is left open where the match is weak. The listing skips clone size in some rows; elsewhere it reads once, few, many or a size class.

>-|TRBV4-2|TRBJ2-2|few
CASSPNPEGSAGELFF
TGTGCCAGCAGCCCCAACCCCGAGGGGAGCGCCGGGGAGCTGTTTTTT
>-|TRBV7-3|TRBJ1-6|few
CASSLIEGRGGPF
TGTGCCAGCAGCTTGATAGAGGGCCGCGGCGGTCCCTTT
>-|TRBV20-1|TRBJ2-1|many
CSARARNSYNEQFF
TGCAGTGCTAGAGCGAGAAACAGTTACAATGAGCAGTTCTTC
>-|TRBV18|TRBJ2-3|many
CASSPNQGLPTDTQYF
TGTGCCAGCTCACCTAATCAGGGGCTACCCACAGATACGCAGTATTTT
>TRBD2|TRBV19|TRBJ2-1|few
CASSSGTSGSYEQFF
TGTGCCAGTAGTAGTGGGACTAGCGGGAGCTATGAGCAGTTCTTC
>TRBD2|TRBV18|TRBJ2-3|many
CASSPPKLAGGYTQYF
TGTGCCAGCTCACCCCCGAAACTAGCGGGGGGATATACGCAGTATTTT
>-|TRBV5-1|TRBJ1-4|few
CASSPRTAYLEKLFF
TGCGCCAGCAGCCCAAGGACAGCCTACCTCGAAAAACTGTTTTTT
>TRBD2|TRBV7-9|TRBJ2-1|few
CASLYQRTSGRMRQFF
TGTGCCAGCCTCTACCAGAGGACTAGCGGGAGGATGAGGCAGTTCTTC
>-|TRBV5-1|TRBJ1-2|few
CASSPGTSDGYTF
TGCGCCAGCAGCCCTGGGACATCTGATGGCTACACCTTC
>-|TRBV12-3/TRBV12-4|TRBJ1-1|many
CASTKDSPYTEAFF
TGTGCCAGCACCAAGGACAGCCCCTACACTGAAGCTTTCTTT
>-|TRBV5-1|TRBJ2-7|many
CASSLGVELPHYEQYF
TGCGCCAGCAGCTTGGGGGTTGAACTTCCCCACTACGAGCAGTACTTC
>TRBD2|TRBV7-6|TRBJ2-2|few
CASSLASGGNTGELFF
TGTGCCAGCAGCTTAGCTAGCGGGGGGAACACCGGGGAGCTGTTTTTT
>TRBD2|TRBV11-2|TRBJ2-3|many
CASSPQLASTDTQYF
TGTGCCAGCAGCCCCCAACTAGCGTCAACAGATACGCAGTATTTT
>-|TRBV5-1|TRBJ2-5|-
CASSWGGEGVETQYF
TGCGCCAGCAGCTGGGGCGGGGAAGGAGTGGAGACCCAGTACTTC
>-|TRBV3-1|TRBJ1-4|many
CASSRNEKLFF
TGTGCCAGCAGCCGCAATGAAAAACTGTTTTTT
>-|TRBV5-1|TRBJ2-1|-
CASRGVIASYNEQFF
TGCGCCAGCAGGGGAGTGATAGCGTCCTACAATGAGCAGTTCTTC
>-|TRBV4-3|TRBJ2-7|many
CASSQVYRDRTYEQYF
TGCGCCAGCAGCCAAGTATACCGAGACAGAACCTACGAGCAGTACTTC
>TRBD2|TRBV27|TRBJ2-1|-
CASRPLGGSSYNEQFF
TGTGCCAGCAGACCCTTGGGGGGGAGCTCCTACAATGAGCAGTTCTTC
>TRBD2|TRBV9|TRBJ2-1|-
CASIATSGSYNEQFF
TGTGCCAGCATCGCCACTAGCGGGAGCTACAATGAGCAGTTCTTC
>-|TRBV6-6|TRBJ1-3|few
CASTGGNSGNTIYF
TGTGCCAGCACTGGGGGAAACTCTGGAAACACCATATATTTT
>-|TRBV15|TRBJ2-3|many
CATSRAGGPSTDTQYF
TGTGCCACCAGCAGAGCAGGGGGGCCTAGCACAGATACGCAGTATTTT
>TRBD2|TRBV24-1|TRBJ2-7|-
CATSDTREGNYEQYF
TGTGCCACCAGTGATACCCGGGAGGGGAACTACGAGCAGTACTTC
>-|TRBV16|TRBJ2-7|many
CASSQRRVYEQYF
TGTGCCAGCAGCCAAAGGAGGGTCTACGAGCAGTACTTC
>-|TRBV27|TRBJ1-2|many
CASSQTRQRPYGYTF
TGTGCCAGCAGTCAAACCAGACAGAGACCCTATGGCTACACCTTC